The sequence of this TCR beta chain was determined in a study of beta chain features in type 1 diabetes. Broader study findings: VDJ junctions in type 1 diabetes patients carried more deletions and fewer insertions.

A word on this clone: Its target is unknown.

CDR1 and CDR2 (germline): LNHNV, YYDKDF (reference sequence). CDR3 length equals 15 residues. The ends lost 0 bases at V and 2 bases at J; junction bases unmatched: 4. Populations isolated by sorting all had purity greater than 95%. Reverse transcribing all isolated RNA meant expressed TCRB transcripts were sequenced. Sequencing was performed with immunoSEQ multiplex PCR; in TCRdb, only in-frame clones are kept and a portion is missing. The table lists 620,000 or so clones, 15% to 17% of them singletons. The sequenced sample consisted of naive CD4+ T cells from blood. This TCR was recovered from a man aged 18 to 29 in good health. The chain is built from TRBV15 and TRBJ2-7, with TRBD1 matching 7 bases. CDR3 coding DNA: TGTGCCACCAGCAGAGATCGCCAGGGGGCCTACGAGCAGTACTTC. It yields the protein CATSRDRQGAYEQYF. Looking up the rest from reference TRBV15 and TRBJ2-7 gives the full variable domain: DAMVIQNPRYQVTQFGKPVTLSCSQTLNHNVMYWYQQKSSQAPKLLFHYYDKDFNNEADTPDNFQSRRPNTSFCFLDIRSPGLGDTAMYLCATSRDRQGAYEQYFGPGTRLTVT.